The 14 T cell receptor beta chains below all came from one sample that was sequenced in a study of PD-1 blockade in classical Hodgkin lymphoma. Libraries were prepared by immunoSEQ multiplex PCR; TCRdb keeps only in-frame clonotypes and omits some of them. The data contain around 66,000 clones, 70% to 80% of them singletons. Every patient was affected by relapse after autologous stem cell transplantation, while exposure to brentuximab vedotin was not uniform. The sequencing here drew on peripheral blood mononuclear cells (PBMCs), taken before the second cycle of nivolumab. Source of these receptors: a human donor with classical Hodgkin lymphoma.

The genes are TRBV19 and TRBJ2-1; tentative D call: TRBD2 (5 bases). Germline lookup yields CDR1 LNHDA and CDR2 SQIVND (reference sequence). The CDR3 sequence is 14 residues long. V lost 10 bases, J lost 0 bases, and 13 bases lay in between. This CDR3 reads CAISATPSYNEQFF. The CDR3 DNA sequence: TGTGCCATTAGCGCTACCCCCTCCTACAATGAGCAGTTCTTC.

V gene TRBV5-4 combines with J gene TRBJ2-3; TRBD2 aligns across 9 bases. The CDR3 consists of 17 residues. Per germline, CDR1 SGHNT and CDR2 YYREEE (reference sequence). Trimming took 2 bases from V and 1 from J; bases not matched to a gene: 8. The CDR3 reads CASSLPLAGAGTDTQYF. The CDR3 DNA follows: TGTGCCAGCAGCTTACCCTTAGCGGGAGCGGGCACAGATACGCAGTATTTT.

This sequence joins TRBV19 and TRBJ1-1, with TRBD1 matching over 10 bases. Germline lookup yields CDR1 LNHDA and CDR2 SQIVND (reference sequence). The junction had 3 bases not matched to a gene; V was cut back by 10 bases and J by 1 base. The CDR3 length is 13 residues. CDR3 nucleotide sequence: TGTGCCACAAGGACAGGGGGGAACACTGAAGCTTTCTTT. Protein product: CATRTGGNTEAFF. Together with reference TRBV19 and TRBJ1-1, the CDR3 gives the full variable domain: DGGITQSPKYLFRKEGQNVTLSCEQNLNHDAMYWYRQDPGQGLRLIYYSQIVNDFQKGDIAEGYSVSREKKESFPLTVTSAQKNPTAFYLCATRTGGNTEAFFGQGTRLTVV.

The chain uses TRBV27 and TRBJ2-3; TRBD2 matches 11 bases. CDR3 length equals 16 residues. Germline lookup yields CDR1 MNHEY and CDR2 SMNVEV (reference sequence). Losses at the gene ends were 4 bases for V and 2 bases for J; bases not matched to a gene: 5. The CDR3 loop is CASSSLAGGPTDTQYF. The CDR3 DNA is TGTGCCAGCAGTTCCCTAGCGGGAGGCCCCACAGATACGCAGTATTTT.

With respect to this clone: One junction end does not reproduce the germline sequence, and a read error may be involved. The chain joins TRBV20-1 to TRBJ1-2; possibly TRBD1 for D (5 bases). This CDR3 has 10 amino acids. Germline lookup yields CDR1 DFQATT and CDR2 SNEGSKA (reference sequence). The chain's CDR3 is CSAQTDGEIF. The CDR3 region has the DNA TGCAGTGCTCAGACAGACGGGGAGATCTTC.

This chain joins TRBV18 and TRBJ1-5, with 7 bases matching TRBD1. Germline CDR1 is KGHSH and CDR2 is LQKENI. Trimming cost V 3 bases and J 7 bases; bases outside gene matches: 9. CDR3 length equals 15 residues. CDR3: CASSPMTGSTQPQHF. The CDR3 coding sequence is TGTGCCAGCTCACCGATGACAGGGTCGACCCAGCCCCAGCATTTT.

This clone came up a few times. This chain connects TRBV6-1 to TRBJ1-6, with TRBD1 as a possible D gene (6 bases). This CDR3 spans 15 amino acids. Trimming took 0 bases from V and 10 from J, leaving 13 bases between them. Germline values: CDR1 MNHNS, CDR2 SASEGT. This chain's CDR3 is CASSEASGVRSPLHF. For the CDR3, the DNA is TGTGCCAGCAGTGAAGCGTCAGGGGTAAGGTCACCCCTCCACTTT.

This chain links TRBV5-1 with TRBJ1-4, with 8 bases identical to TRBD1. This CDR3 is built from 16 residues. The J segment lost 3 bases and the V segment lost 5 bases, leaving 9 bases of the junction unmatched. CDR1 and CDR2 (germline): SGHRS, YFSETQ. CDR3 amino acids: CASRSQGANANEKLFF. DNA of the CDR3: TGCGCCAGCAGAAGTCAGGGGGCTAACGCTAATGAAAAACTGTTTTTT.

The table lists this clone with a few counts. The V gene is TRBV30, the J gene TRBJ2-4; possible D gene TRBD2, 5 bases. CDR3 length equals 12 residues. Deletions cut 6 bases from V and 3 bases from J, with 9 bases between. Germline V gene sequence: CDR1 GTSNPN, CDR2 SVGIG (reference sequence). The CDR3, as DNA: TGTGCCTGCCGGGGAGTCAAAAACATTCAGTACTTC. Residues: CACRGVKNIQYF.

This chain uses TRBV28 with TRBJ1-5, with D possibly TRBD1 on 5 matching bases. Germline V gene sequence: CDR1 MDHEN, CDR2 SYDVKM. This CDR3 comprises 15 residues. V was shortened by 7 bases and J by 2 bases, with 15 bases between the two germline ends. The CDR3, as DNA: TGTGCCAGCAAAAGGGAAGGGGAGGGCAATCAGCCCCAGCATTTT. Protein: CASKREGEGNQPQHF.

The chain combines TRBV7-9 with TRBJ1-1; TRBD1 aligns across 7 bases. CDR3 length: 15 residues. V trimming: 6 bases; J trimming: 3 bases; junction bases outside the gene matches: 10. Germline V gene data show CDR1 as SEHNR and CDR2 as FQNEAQ (reference sequence). The CDR3 spells CASRNQQGRDTEAFF. CDR3 nucleotides: TGTGCCAGCAGAAACCAACAGGGGCGCGACACTGAAGCTTTCTTT.

V usage is TRBV7-9 and J usage is TRBJ1-3; D gene uncertain. Germline values: CDR1 SEHNR, CDR2 FQNEAQ (reference sequence). V lost 6 bases and J lost 0, with 9 bases in between. The CDR3 covers 14 residues. CDR3 loop: CASSQVLSGNTIYF. The DNA of the CDR3 is TGTGCCAGCAGTCAGGTTCTCTCTGGAAACACCATATATTTT.

The gene calls are TRBV11-3 and TRBJ2-3; D tentatively reads TRBD1 or TRBD2 (5 bases each). CDR3 length: 14 residues. Germline assignment: CDR1 SGHNT and CDR2 YENEEA. Trimming shortened V by 1 base and J by 6 bases, and 11 bases separated the two germline ends. DNA for the CDR3: TGTGCCAGCAGCTTAGTGCGGGCAGGGGATACGCAGTATTTT. The encoded protein is CASSLVRAGDTQYF. The full variable domain, its missing parts supplied by reference TRBV11-3 and TRBJ2-3, is EAGVVQSPRYKIIEKKQPVAFWCNPISGHNTLYWYLQNLGQGPELLIRYENEEAVDDSQLPKDRFSAERLKGVDSTLKIQPAELGDSAVYLCASSLVRAGDTQYFGPGTRLTVL.

This clone occurred a few times. This chain links TRBV29-1 with TRBJ1-2, with D unclear. Trimming stripped 4 bases from V and 5 bases from J, with 8 bases between. CDR3 length: 11 residues. Looked up from germline, CDR1 is SQVTM and CDR2 is ANQGSEA. CDR3 in amino acids: CSVVSGYGYTF. CDR3 in DNA: TGCAGCGTTGTGTCGGGGTATGGCTACACCTTC.